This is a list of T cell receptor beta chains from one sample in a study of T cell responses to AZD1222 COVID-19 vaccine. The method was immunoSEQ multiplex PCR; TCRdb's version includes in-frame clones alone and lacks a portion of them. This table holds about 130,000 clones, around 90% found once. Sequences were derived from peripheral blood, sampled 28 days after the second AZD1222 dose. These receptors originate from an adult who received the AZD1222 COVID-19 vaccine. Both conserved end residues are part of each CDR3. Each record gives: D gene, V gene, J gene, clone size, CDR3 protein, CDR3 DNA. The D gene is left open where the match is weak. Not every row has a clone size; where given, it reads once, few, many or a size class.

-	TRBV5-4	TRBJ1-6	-	CASSPAGESSPLHF	TGTGCCAGCAGCCCGGCAGGGGAGAGTTCACCCCTCCACTTT
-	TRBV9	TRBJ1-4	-	CASSVHGGLTEKLFF	TGTGCCAGCAGCGTACACGGGGGGCTTACTGAAAAACTGTTTTTT
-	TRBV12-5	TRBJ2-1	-	CASGRDHEQFF	TGTGCTAGTGGCCGTGACCATGAGCAGTTCTTC
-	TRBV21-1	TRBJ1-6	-	CASTTRGSPSPLHF	TGTGCCAGCACCACAAGGGGCAGCCCTTCACCCCTCCACTTT
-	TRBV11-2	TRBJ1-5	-	CASRLGRGAQPQHF	TGTGCCAGCAGGTTGGGACGGGGCGCGCAGCCCCAGCATTTT
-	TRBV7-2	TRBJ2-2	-	CASSFISSGELFF	TGTGCCAGCAGCTTTATTTCCAGCGGGGAGCTGTTTTTT
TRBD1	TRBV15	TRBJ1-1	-	CATSSRQGSRGAFF	TGTGCCACCAGCAGTAGACAGGGTTCCCGCGGAGCTTTCTTT
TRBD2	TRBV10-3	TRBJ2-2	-	CAITGLAGPSGTGELFF	TGTGCCATCACTGGACTAGCGGGACCGTCGGGCACCGGGGAGCTGTTTTTT
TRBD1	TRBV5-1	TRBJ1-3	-	CASRSGTGTYGTIYF	TGCGCCAGCAGATCCGGGACAGGGACATACGGCACCATATATTTT
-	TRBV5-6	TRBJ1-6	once	CASRWGNYSPLHF	TGTGCCAGCCGGTGGGGTAATTATTCACCCCTCCACTTT
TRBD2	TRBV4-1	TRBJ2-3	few	CASSLATVGLVYPQYF	TGCGCCAGCAGCCTAGCAACTGTAGGACTAGTTTATCCGCAGTATTTT
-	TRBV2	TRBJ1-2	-	CASREIGYTF	TGTGCCAGCAGGGAGATTGGCTACACCTTC
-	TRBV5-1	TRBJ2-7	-	CASSTRATGGNEQYF	TGCGCCAGCAGCACCCGGGCCACGGGCGGGAACGAGCAGTACTTC
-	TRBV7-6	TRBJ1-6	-	CASSYTDFGNSPLHF	TGTGCCAGCAGCTACACGGACTTCGGGAATTCACCCCTCCACTTT
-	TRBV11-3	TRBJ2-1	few	CASSLMSSEDEQFF	TGTGCCAGCAGCTTAATGAGTTCCGAGGATGAGCAGTTCTTC
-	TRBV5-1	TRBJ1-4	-	CASSLGRGREKLFF	TGCGCCAGCAGCTTGGGGAGGGGTCGAGAAAAACTGTTTTTT
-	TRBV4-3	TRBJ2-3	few	CASSQELRTDTQYF	TGCGCCAGCAGCCAAGAGCTGAGGACAGATACGCAGTATTTT
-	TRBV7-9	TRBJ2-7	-	CASSLDSAEQYF	TGTGCCAGCAGCCTCGACAGTGCCGAGCAGTACTTC
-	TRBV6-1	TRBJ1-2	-	CASSDRARRVHYGYTF	TGTGCCAGCAGTGACCGGGCCCGGAGGGTACACTATGGCTACACCTTC
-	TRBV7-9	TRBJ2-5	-	CASSWNRDFPETQYF	TGTGCCAGCAGCTGGAATCGGGACTTCCCGGAGACCCAGTACTTC
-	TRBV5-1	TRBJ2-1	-	CASSSDNYNEQFF	TGCGCCAGCAGCTCGGACAACTACAATGAGCAGTTCTTC
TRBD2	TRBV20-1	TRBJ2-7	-	CSASRETSGRHEQYF	TGCAGTGCTAGTAGGGAGACTAGCGGGAGACATGAGCAGTACTTC
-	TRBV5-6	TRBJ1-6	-	CASSFGFRISYNSPLHF	TGTGCCAGCAGCTTTGGATTTAGGATATCCTATAATTCACCCCTCCACTTT
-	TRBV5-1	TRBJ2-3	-	CASSLEGGSGTDTQYF	TGCGCCAGCAGCCTGGAGGGGGGCTCGGGCACAGATACGCAGTATTTT
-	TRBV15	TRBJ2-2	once	CATSRLAAHTGELFF	TGTGCCACCAGCAGACTAGCAGCCCACACCGGGGAGCTGTTTTTT
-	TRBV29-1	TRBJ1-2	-	CSASGRNYGYTF	TGCAGCGCTTCGGGACGGAACTATGGCTACACCTTC
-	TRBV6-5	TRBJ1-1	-	CASSRKGDTEAFF	TGTGCCAGCAGCCGAAAGGGGGACACTGAAGCTTTCTTT
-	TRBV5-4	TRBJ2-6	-	CASSLSTFSGANVLTF	TGTGCCAGCAGCTTGTCCACGTTTTCAGGGGCCAACGTCCTGACTTTC
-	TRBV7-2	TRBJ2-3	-	CASSPGQGSQYF	TGTGCCAGCAGCCCCGGTCAGGGTTCGCAGTATTTT
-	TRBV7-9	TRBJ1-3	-	CASSLGVSGNTIYF	TGTGCCAGCAGCTTAGGGGTATCCGGAAACACCATATATTTT
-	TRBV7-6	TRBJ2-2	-	CASSLAGRGIGTGELFF	TGTGCCAGCAGCTTAGCGGGAAGGGGTATTGGCACCGGGGAGCTGTTTTTT
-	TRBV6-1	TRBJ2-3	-	CASSEEEGPRPDTQYF	TGTGCCAGCAGTGAAGAGGAGGGGCCCCGTCCAGATACGCAGTATTTT